Below are 26 T cell receptor beta chains sequenced from a single sample in a study of OX40 agonist ivuxolimab in advanced cancers. Sequenced by immunoSEQ multiplex PCR; TCRdb stores in-frame clones only, minus some. The repertoire holds some 64,000 clones, with 82% as singletons. Sample: CD4+ or CD8+ T cells sorted from blood, taken in a trial of the OX40 agonist ivuxolimab. These receptors all come from an adult with an advanced solid tumor such as melanoma, head and neck, liver or kidney cancer.

This clone was seen only a few times. The CDR3 loop reads CASSKGRAYEQYF. CDR3 DNA sequence: TGCGCCAGCAGTAAAGGACGAGCCTACGAGCAGTACTTC. V gene TRBV10-1 combines with J gene TRBJ2-7; the D is unclear. CDR1 is WNHNN, CDR2 SYGVQD, per germline (reference sequence). The V end lost 5 bases, the J end lost 2 bases, and 10 bases lay between the germline ends. The CDR3 has 13 amino acids.

This clone appeared once. The J gene is TRBJ1-3, the V gene TRBV28, with D possibly matching TRBD1 (6 bases). V gave up 5 bases and J gave up 4 bases, with 9 bases separating them. Per germline, CDR1 MDHEN and CDR2 SYDVKM. CDR3 length equals 13 residues. The CDR3 protein is CASSQGGGNTIYF. As DNA, the CDR3 is TGTGCCAGCAGTCAAGGGGGGGGAAACACCATATATTTT.

The CDR3 protein is CATSRVIRDEQFF. The DNA of the CDR3 is TGTGCCACCAGCAGAGTCATCCGGGATGAGCAGTTCTTC. The chain has TRBV15 and TRBJ2-1; the D is unclear. CDR1 is LNHNV and CDR2 is YYDKDF in the germline V gene (reference sequence). The CDR3 covers 13 residues. V was shortened by 1 base and J by 8 bases, with 9 bases between the two germline ends. Filled out from reference TRBV15 and TRBJ2-1, the complete variable domain reads DAMVIQNPRYQVTQFGKPVTLSCSQTLNHNVMYWYQQKSSQAPKLLFHYYDKDFNNEADTPDNFQSRRPNTSFCFLDIRSPGLGDTAMYLCATSRVIRDEQFFGPGTRLTVL.

This sequence joins TRBV19 and TRBJ2-7, with 10 bases aligning to TRBD2. CDR3 length: 14 residues. Per germline, CDR1 LNHDA and CDR2 SQIVND (reference sequence). Unmatched junction bases numbered 5, after V lost 6 bases and J lost 3 bases. CDR3 region: CASSPQREGYEQYF. The CDR3 DNA is TGTGCCAGTAGCCCCCAGCGGGAGGGCTACGAGCAGTACTTC.

This sequence joins TRBV7-6 and TRBJ2-3, with D possibly TRBD1 on 6 matching bases. Trimming took 1 base from V and 4 from J, leaving 9 bases between them. The CDR3 runs 14 residues. Germline CDR1 and CDR2: SGHVS and FNYEAQ. CDR3 bases: TGTGCCAGCAGCTTAGACAGGGCCGCAGATACGCAGTATTTT. It specifies CASSLDRAADTQYF.

V is TRBV7-2 and J is TRBJ2-1; D possibly matches TRBD1 or TRBD2 (6 bases each). This CDR3 spans 16 amino acids. CDR1 is SGHTA and CDR2 is FQGNSA in the germline V gene. Trimming pared 5 bases from V and 7 bases from J, leaving 21 bases between. This CDR3 is CASSRRGRGGLNEQFF. The CDR3 DNA is TGTGCCAGCAGCCGACGGGGCAGGGGAGGTTTGAATGAGCAGTTCTTC.

This sequence joins TRBV28 and TRBJ2-5; 8 nucleotides line up with TRBD2. The CDR3 is made up of 15 amino acids. Germline V lookup: CDR1 MDHEN, CDR2 SYDVKM. The V and J ends lost 3 bases and 4 bases, in that order; junction bases with no gene match: 7. The CDR3 DNA reads TGTGCCAGCAGTTTCACGGGGGGGAGAGCAGAGACCCAGTACTTC. This sequence encodes CASSFTGGRAETQYF.

Notes on this clone: Other DNA sequences from this sample encode an identical CDR3 as well. CDR3 protein: CASSPQGAEAFF. DNA of the CDR3: TGCGCCAGCAGCCCCCAGGGCGCTGAAGCTTTCTTT. The rearrangement uses TRBV5-1 and TRBJ1-1, with D perhaps matching TRBD1 (5 bases). Per the germline V gene, CDR1 is SGHRS and CDR2 is YFSETQ. This CDR3 is built from 12 residues. Trimming removed 4 bases at V and 6 bases at J, with 10 bases between. Looking up the rest from reference TRBV5-1 and TRBJ1-1 gives the full variable domain: KAGVTQTPRYLIKTRGQQVTLSCSPISGHRSVSWYQQTPGQGLQFLFEYFSETQRNKGNFPGRFSGRQFSNSRSEMNVSTLELGDSALYLCASSPQGAEAFFGQGTRLTVV.

The gene calls are TRBV5-1 and TRBJ2-7, with TRBD1 matching over 8 bases. With 7 bases clipped from V and 3 bases from J, the junction kept 9 bases outside the gene matches. This CDR3 is 14 amino acids long. Germline CDR1 SGHRS, CDR2 YFSETQ. The chain's CDR3 is CASGARTGNYEQYF. The DNA for the CDR3 is TGCGCCAGCGGCGCGAGGACAGGGAACTACGAGCAGTACTTC.

V and J are TRBV6-5 and TRBJ1-2, with 8 bases fitting TRBD1. Trimming took 4 bases from V and 5 from J; bases not matched to a gene: 9. The germline CDR1 and CDR2 sequences are MNHEY and SVGAGI. The CDR3 runs to 15 residues. In DNA, the CDR3 is TGTGCCAGCAGTTCCTCAGGGGGCGCTCGATATGGCTACACCTTC. Protein product: CASSSSGGARYGYTF.

J is TRBJ1-4 and V is TRBV4-2; no reliable D call. Trimming took off 7 bases at V and 7 bases at J, with 13 bases between the two ends. This CDR3 spans 13 amino acids. Per germline, CDR1 LGHNA and CDR2 YNFKEQ. CDR3 coding DNA: TGTGCCAGCAACCGGCCCCCAAGTGAAAAACTGTTTTTT. This codes for CASNRPPSEKLFF.

The rearrangement joins TRBV10-3 to TRBJ1-2; no definite D call. V lost 0 bases and J 1 base, leaving 6 bases between the germline ends. From germline, CDR1 is ENHRY and CDR2 SYGVKD. This CDR3 is built from 14 residues. The CDR3 nucleotides are TGTGCCATCAGTGAGTCATTCTTTAACTATGGCTACACCTTC. It codes for CAISESFFNYGYTF.

This chain joins TRBV6-1 and TRBJ2-3, with D unclear. Per germline, CDR1 MNHNS and CDR2 SASEGT. V lost 7 bases to trimming and J lost 0 bases, with 11 bases between them. The CDR3 consists of 14 residues. The CDR3 protein is CASKAEASTDTQYF. The CDR3 nucleotides read TGTGCCAGCAAGGCGGAAGCTAGCACAGATACGCAGTATTTT.

The V gene is TRBV7-9, the J gene TRBJ2-1; 9 positions agree with TRBD2. Germline V gene sequence: CDR1 SEHNR, CDR2 FQNEAQ (reference sequence). CDR3 length: 14 amino acids. V lost 5 bases and J lost 7; bases outside the gene matches: 6. CDR3 loop: CASSPGAGGNEQFF. In nucleotides, the CDR3 is TGTGCCAGCAGCCCAGGGGCGGGAGGGAATGAGCAGTTCTTC.

The V gene is TRBV19, the J gene TRBJ2-1, with no clear D. Deletions cut 6 bases from V and 0 bases from J, with 6 bases between. Germline V CDR1 and CDR2: LNHDA, SQIVND (reference sequence). The CDR3 is 13 residues long. As DNA, the CDR3 is TGTGCCAGTAGGGATGACTCCTACAATGAGCAGTTCTTC. Translating it yields CASRDDSYNEQFF.

The rearrangement joins TRBV6-5 to TRBJ2-2; tentatively, D is TRBD2 (5 bases). V lost 0 bases to trimming and J lost 7 bases, with 6 bases between them. Germline CDR1 MNHEY, CDR2 SVGAGI. The CDR3 sequence is 13 residues long. The CDR3 sequence: CASSYSGDGELFF. The DNA of the CDR3 is TGTGCCAGCAGTTACTCGGGAGACGGGGAGCTGTTTTTT.

J is TRBJ1-2 and V is TRBV18; the D is unclear. This CDR3 is built from 13 residues. V was shortened by 2 bases and J by 4 bases, with 8 bases between the two germline ends. Germline V lookup: CDR1 KGHSH, CDR2 LQKENI. The CDR3 DNA is TGTGCCAGCTCACCAGCGGATCCCTATGGCTACACCTTC. Protein sequence: CASSPADPYGYTF.

V and J are TRBV27 and TRBJ1-3, with 8 bases that match TRBD1. J was trimmed by 0 bases and V by 2 bases; bases with no gene match: 0. The CDR3 totals 15 residues. Germline V gene lookup returns CDR1 MNHEY and CDR2 SMNVEV (reference sequence). The chain's CDR3 is CASSLTGGSGNTIYF. Here the CDR3 DNA reads TGTGCCAGCAGTTTAACAGGGGGCTCTGGAAACACCATATATTTT.

The genes are TRBV28 and TRBJ2-7; 8 bases are shared with TRBD2. CDR1 and CDR2 from the germline V gene are MDHEN and SYDVKM. The ends lost 2 bases at V and 6 bases at J; junction bases unmatched: 12. The CDR3 covers 16 residues. In nucleotides, the CDR3 is TGTGCCAGCAGTTTACCGGGGCTAGCGGGTAAAGGCGAGCAGTACTTC. Translating gives CASSLPGLAGKGEQYF.

This clone appeared a single time. The CDR3 sequence is CASSPVGLAGGYEQYF. The CDR3 DNA reads TGTGCCAGCTCACCAGTCGGTCTAGCGGGGGGATACGAGCAGTACTTC. This chain uses TRBV18 with TRBJ2-7, with 11 bases identical to TRBD2. The CDR3 totals 16 residues. Germline V CDR1 and CDR2: KGHSH, LQKENI. The junction had 7 bases not matched to a gene; V was cut back by 2 bases and J by 4 bases.

The chain has TRBV6-1 and TRBJ2-2; 8 bases map to TRBD1. Germline V gives CDR1 MNHNS, CDR2 SASEGT. The CDR3 is 16 amino acids. V lost 1 base to trimming and J lost 4 bases; unmatched junction nucleotides: 5. The CDR3 protein is CASSEGTGWGTGELFF. Here the CDR3 DNA reads TGTGCCAGCAGTGAAGGGACAGGGTGGGGCACCGGGGAGCTGTTTTTT.

This rearrangement joins TRBV6-6 to TRBJ2-3; TRBD2 agrees at 12 bases. Trimming cost V 5 bases and J 3 bases; bases outside gene matches: 3. Per germline, CDR1 MNHNY and CDR2 SVGAGI (reference sequence). The CDR3 extends over 15 amino acids. The chain's CDR3 is CASSPGLAGTDTQYF. The CDR3 DNA reads TGTGCCAGCAGTCCCGGACTAGCGGGAACAGATACGCAGTATTTT.

The chain carries TRBV18 and TRBJ1-5; 7 bases match TRBD1. Trimming at V came to 3 bases and at J to 6 bases, leaving 14 bases not matched to a gene. Germline V gene data show CDR1 as KGHSH and CDR2 as LQKENI. The CDR3 contains 17 residues. Written as DNA, the CDR3 is TGTGCCAGCTCACCGTCTACCTCCGGGACAGTTTTTCAGCCCCAGCATTTT. Translating gives CASSPSTSGTVFQPQHF. Filled out from reference TRBV18 and TRBJ1-5, the complete variable domain reads NAGVMQNPRHLVRRRGQEARLRCSPMKGHSHVYWYRQLPEEGLKFMVYLQKENIIDESGMPKERFSAEFPKEGPSILRIQQVVRGDSAAYFCASSPSTSGTVFQPQHFGDGTRLSIL.

The chain recombines TRBV13 with TRBJ2-5, with 12 bases aligning to TRBD2. J was trimmed by 2 bases and V by 4 bases; bases with no gene match: 2. This CDR3 has 15 amino acids. Per germline, CDR1 PRHDT and CDR2 FYEKMQ (reference sequence). The DNA for the CDR3 is TGTGCCAGCAGCTACGGACTAGCGGGGCAAGAGACCCAGTACTTC. Amino acid sequence: CASSYGLAGQETQYF.

The chain couples TRBV7-2 to TRBJ2-5; the match to TRBD1 covers 10 bases. Germline CDR1 and CDR2: SGHTA and FQGNSA. After removal of 5 bases from V and 2 bases from J, the junction contained 2 bases not matched to a gene. The CDR3 has 14 amino acids. The CDR3 DNA follows: TGTGCCAGCAGCGTGGACAGGGGGCAAGAGACCCAGTACTTC. It specifies CASSVDRGQETQYF.

The rearrangement joins TRBV11-2 to TRBJ2-5, with TRBD1 matching over 7 bases. The germline V gene has CDR1 SGHAT and CDR2 FQNNGV. The CDR3 is made up of 16 amino acids. After removal of 5 bases from V and 4 bases from J, the junction contained 13 bases not matched to a gene. As DNA, the CDR3 is TGTGCCAGCAGCCCAAGAAGGGGACAGAGGGGAGAGACCCAGTACTTC. Translated: CASSPRRGQRGETQYF.